This T cell receptor (beta chain) came from a study of blood T cell repertoires in COVID-19. Study summary: Whether acute or convalescent, the COVID-19 samples came from the United States, Italy and Spain. In each case, the material was cDNA or gDNA derived from T cells, B-cell-depleted T cells, or PBMCs.

V shed 5 bases, J shed 3 bases, and the junction held 2 bases outside the gene matches. CDR1 is LNHDA, CDR2 SQIVND, per germline (reference sequence). This CDR3 is 14 amino acids long. In the authors' workflow: Estimation of nucleated cell counts was performed using reference gene primer amplification. TCRdb's table, derived via immunoSEQ multiplex PCR, lists solely in-frame clones and lacks some. That table is the source of V, J and clone size, and D and trimming were worked out from the DNA. This table has over 100,000 clones, 85% appearing once. The clonotype was recovered from a man older than 75 with acute or convalescent COVID-19. The sample consisted of peripheral blood. The chain joins TRBV19 to TRBJ2-2; 8 bases are a match to TRBD2. The chain's CDR3 is CASSRRGDTGELFF. In DNA, the CDR3 is TGTGCCAGTAGTCGGCGGGGGGACACCGGGGAGCTGTTTTTT.